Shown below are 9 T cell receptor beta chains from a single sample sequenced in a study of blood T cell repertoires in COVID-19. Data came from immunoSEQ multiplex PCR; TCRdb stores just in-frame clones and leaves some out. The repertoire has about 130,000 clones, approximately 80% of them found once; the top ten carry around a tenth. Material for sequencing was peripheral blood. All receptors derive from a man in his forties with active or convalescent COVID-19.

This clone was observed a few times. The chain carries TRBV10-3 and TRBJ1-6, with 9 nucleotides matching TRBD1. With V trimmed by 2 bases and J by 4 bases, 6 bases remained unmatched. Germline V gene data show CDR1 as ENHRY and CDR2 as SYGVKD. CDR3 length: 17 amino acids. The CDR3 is CAISEKEQGAYNSPLHF. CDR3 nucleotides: TGTGCCATCAGTGAGAAGGAACAGGGGGCTTATAATTCACCCCTCCACTTT.

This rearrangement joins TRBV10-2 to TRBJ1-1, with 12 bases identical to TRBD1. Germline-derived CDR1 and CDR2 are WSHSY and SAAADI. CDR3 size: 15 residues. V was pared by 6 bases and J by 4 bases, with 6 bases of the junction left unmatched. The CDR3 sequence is CASRAGTGGFTEAFF. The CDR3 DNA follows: TGCGCCAGCAGGGCCGGGACAGGGGGCTTCACTGAAGCTTTCTTT.

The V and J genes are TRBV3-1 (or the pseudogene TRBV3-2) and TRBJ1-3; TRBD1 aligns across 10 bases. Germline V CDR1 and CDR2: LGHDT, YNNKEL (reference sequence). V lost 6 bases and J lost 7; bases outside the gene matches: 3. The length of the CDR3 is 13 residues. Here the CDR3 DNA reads TGTGCCAGCAGAGGGACAGGGGAGAACACCATATATTTT. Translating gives CASRGTGENTIYF.

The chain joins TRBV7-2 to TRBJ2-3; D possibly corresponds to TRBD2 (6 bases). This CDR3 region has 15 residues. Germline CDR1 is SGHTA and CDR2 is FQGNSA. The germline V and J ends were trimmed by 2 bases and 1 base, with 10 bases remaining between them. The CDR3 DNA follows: TGTGCCAGCAGCTTACTAGCGTCAGGCACAGATACGCAGTATTTT. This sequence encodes CASSLLASGTDTQYF.

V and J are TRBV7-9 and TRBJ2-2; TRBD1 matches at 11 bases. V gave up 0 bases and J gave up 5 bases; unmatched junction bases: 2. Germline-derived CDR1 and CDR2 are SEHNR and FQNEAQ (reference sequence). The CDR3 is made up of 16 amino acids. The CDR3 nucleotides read TGTGCCAGCAGCTTAGCCGGGACAGGGGGAACCGGGGAGCTGTTTTTT. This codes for CASSLAGTGGTGELFF.

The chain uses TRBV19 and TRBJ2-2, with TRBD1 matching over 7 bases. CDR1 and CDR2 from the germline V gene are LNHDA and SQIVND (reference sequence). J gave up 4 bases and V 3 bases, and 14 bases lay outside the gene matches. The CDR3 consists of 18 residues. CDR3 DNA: TGTGCCAGTAGTATTAGGACAGGCCCAGGCCCAGGCACCGGGGAGCTGTTTTTT. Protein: CASSIRTGPGPGTGELFF.

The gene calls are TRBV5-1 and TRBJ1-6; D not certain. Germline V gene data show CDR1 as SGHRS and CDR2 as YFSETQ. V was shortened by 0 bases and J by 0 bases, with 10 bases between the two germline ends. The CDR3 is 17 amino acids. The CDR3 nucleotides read TGCGCCAGCAGCTTGGAAGGACTAAGCTCCTATAATTCACCCCTCCACTTT. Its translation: CASSLEGLSSYNSPLHF. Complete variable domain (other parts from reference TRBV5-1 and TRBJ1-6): KAGVTQTPRYLIKTRGQQVTLSCSPISGHRSVSWYQQTPGQGLQFLFEYFSETQRNKGNFPGRFSGRQFSNSRSEMNVSTLELGDSALYLCASSLEGLSSYNSPLHFGNGTRLTVT.

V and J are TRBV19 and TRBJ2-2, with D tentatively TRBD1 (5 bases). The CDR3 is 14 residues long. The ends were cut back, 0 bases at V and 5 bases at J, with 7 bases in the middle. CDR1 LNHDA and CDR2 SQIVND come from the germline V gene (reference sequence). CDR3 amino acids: CASSIEQGTGELFF. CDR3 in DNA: TGTGCCAGTAGTATAGAGCAGGGAACCGGGGAGCTGTTTTTT.

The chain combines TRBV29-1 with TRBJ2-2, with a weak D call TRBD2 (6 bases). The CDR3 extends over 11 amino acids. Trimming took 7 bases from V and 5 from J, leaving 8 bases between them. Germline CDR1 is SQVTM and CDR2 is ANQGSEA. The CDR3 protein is CSGRGTGELFF. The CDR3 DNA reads TGCAGCGGGCGGGGTACCGGGGAGCTGTTTTTT.